The 24 T cell receptor beta chains below all came from one sample that was sequenced in a study of CD8 T cells in Susac syndrome. When the RNA was reverse transcribed, random hexamers were used with an input of roughly 0.45 to 1 ug. TCRdb passed the immunoSEQ multiplex PCR reads through MiXCR, listing each CDR3 protein once. Altogether 150,000 or so distinct CDR3 sequences are present, over 85% being singletons, with the ten largest covering roughly 0.13%. The sequencing input was CD4+ T cells from PBMCs. All receptors come from a human donor in good health.

The rearrangement links TRBV7-9 to TRBJ1-1, with 12 bases lining up with TRBD1. CDR1 SEHNR and CDR2 FQNEAQ come from the germline V gene (reference sequence). V dropped 1 base and J dropped 8; count of bases not matched to a gene: 5. The CDR3 length is 15 residues. CDR3 loop: CASSLDGTGGEEAFF. The CDR3 coding sequence is TGTGCCAGCAGCTTAGACGGGACAGGGGGCGAAGAAGCTTTCTTT. The whole variable domain, remainder taken from reference TRBV7-9 and TRBJ1-1, is DTGVSQNPRHKITKRGQNVTFRCDPISEHNRLYWYRQTLGQGPEFLTYFQNEAQLEKSRLLSDRFSAERPKGSFSTLEIQRTEQGDSAMYLCASSLDGTGGEEAFFGQGTRLTVV.

The chain couples TRBV14 to TRBJ2-3; 14 nucleotides agree with TRBD2. The J segment lost 2 bases and the V segment lost 2 bases, leaving 6 bases of the junction unmatched. Germline CDR1 SGHDN, CDR2 FVKESK. This CDR3 has 18 residues. This CDR3 is CASSQRTSGGLSTDTQYF. In nucleotides, the CDR3 is TGTGCCAGCAGCCAACGGACTAGCGGGGGGCTTTCCACAGATACGCAGTATTTT.

The chain uses TRBV5-1 and TRBJ2-3; no definite D call. The V end lost 5 bases, the J end lost 4 bases, and 17 bases lay between the germline ends. The CDR3 runs 15 residues. Germline V gives CDR1 SGHRS, CDR2 YFSETQ. CDR3 DNA: TGCGCCAGCAGGGCCGGAAGCCAAGGATCAGATACGCAGTATTTT. Encoded protein: CASRAGSQGSDTQYF.

This clonotype came up once. The chain is built from TRBV23-1 and TRBJ2-1, with TRBD2 matching 9 bases. TRBV23-1 is recorded as an ORF, its role being uncertain. The CDR3 covers 20 residues. Trimming at V came to 8 bases and at J to 0 bases, leaving 20 bases not matched to a gene. The CDR3 sequence is CASRPLLAGLSLSSYNEQFF. CDR3 sequence (DNA): TGCGCCAGCCGCCCACTTCTAGCGGGGCTGTCCTTGAGCTCCTACAATGAGCAGTTCTTC.

The CDR3 nucleotides read TGTGCCAGTAGTATAGAGAGTGTCGCCACTGAAGCTTTCTTT. Translation: CASSIESVATEAFF. V gene TRBV19 combines with J gene TRBJ1-1; unclear D gene. Trimming took off 0 bases at V and 4 bases at J, with 9 bases between the two ends. CDR1 is LNHDA, CDR2 SQIVND, per germline (reference sequence). The CDR3 runs 14 residues.

The chain links TRBV7-2 to TRBJ1-2, with TRBD1 matching 7 bases. CDR1 is SGHTA and CDR2 is FQGNSA in the germline V gene. The CDR3 runs 15 residues. V dropped 5 bases and J dropped 8; count of bases not matched to a gene: 14. CDR3 bases: TGTGCCAGCAGCCAACAGGGGCACCCGCTATTCGGCTACACCTTC. It codes for CASSQQGHPLFGYTF.

This clonotype was counted once. The J gene is TRBJ1-5, the V gene TRBV4-1; D not resolved. Germline V CDR1 and CDR2: MGHRA, YSYEKL. Trimming pared 0 bases from V and 7 bases from J, leaving 10 bases between. The CDR3 is 14 amino acids. CDR3 nucleotide sequence: TGCGCCAGCAGCCAAGAGTATGGGAAGCAGCCCCAGCATTTT. Encoded protein: CASSQEYGKQPQHF.

This chain links TRBV12-3 or TRBV12-4 with TRBJ2-1; 9 nucleotides agree with TRBD1. CDR3 length: 13 residues. J was trimmed by 9 bases and V by 7 bases; bases with no gene match: 7. The CDR3 region has the DNA TGTGCCAGCAAAAACAGGGGGCGCACTGAGCAGTTCTTC. Protein product: CASKNRGRTEQFF.

With regard to this clonotype: Germline and junction disagree at one end, which may indicate a read error. This chain links TRBV20-1 with TRBJ2-5, with TRBD2 identical over 8 bases. CDR3 length: 11 residues. Germline loops: CDR1 DFQATT, CDR2 SNEGSKA (reference sequence). In DNA form, the CDR3 reads TGCAGCGCTACTAGCGGTGAGACCCAGTACTTC. This codes for CSATSGETQYF.

The rearrangement uses TRBV6-6 and TRBJ1-2; 8 nucleotides align to TRBD1. With 0 bases clipped from V and 6 bases from J, the junction kept 3 bases outside the gene matches. The length of the CDR3 is 14 residues. Germline V gene sequence: CDR1 MNHNY, CDR2 SVGAGI (reference sequence). The CDR3 nucleotides read TGTGCCAGCAGTTACTCTGGACAGGGCCATGGCTACACCTTC. Residues: CASSYSGQGHGYTF.

The rearrangement joins TRBV20-1 to TRBJ2-5; D uncertain. Per germline, CDR1 DFQATT and CDR2 SNEGSKA (reference sequence). V shed 1 base and J shed 4 bases, with 10 bases lying between them. The CDR3 has 13 amino acids. The CDR3 sequence: CSARGQPGETQYF. CDR3 coding DNA: TGCAGTGCTAGAGGCCAGCCCGGAGAGACCCAGTACTTC.

The CDR3 nucleotides read TGTGCCAGCAGCAGACAGCGTACATTGAACACTGAAGCTTTCTTT. Protein product: CASSRQRTLNTEAFF. The rearrangement links TRBV6-5 to TRBJ1-1, with a weak D call TRBD1 (5 bases). Trimming pared 6 bases from V and 0 bases from J, leaving 14 bases between. The CDR3 has 15 amino acids. Per germline, CDR1 MNHEY and CDR2 SVGAGI.

The V call is TRBV5-1, the J call TRBJ2-1; D possibly corresponds to TRBD1 (6 bases). Germline V gene data show CDR1 as SGHRS and CDR2 as YFSETQ. Trimming pared 0 bases from V and 8 bases from J, leaving 18 bases between. CDR3 length: 16 residues. The CDR3 DNA reads as TGCGCCAGCAGCTTGGGGCCGCCAGGGGATCGGTATGAGCAGTTCTTC. Amino acids: CASSLGPPGDRYEQFF.

The V gene is TRBV9, the J gene TRBJ1-2; 12 bases align to TRBD1. Trimming at V came to 0 bases and at J to 7 bases, leaving 1 base not matched to a gene. The germline gives CDR1 SGDLS, CDR2 YYNGEE. There are 14 residues in the CDR3. The CDR3 protein is CASSVEGQGAGYTF. CDR3 bases: TGTGCCAGCAGCGTAGAGGGACAGGGGGCTGGCTACACCTTC.

The rearrangement joins TRBV5-1 to TRBJ2-1, with D tentatively TRBD1 or TRBD2 (5 bases each). With 5 bases removed from V and 7 bases from J, the gap between germline ends came to 25 bases. The CDR3 consists of 17 residues. Germline CDR1 SGHRS, CDR2 YFSETQ. DNA of the CDR3: TGCGCCAGCAGTTTTGACCCGGGACCCCAGAGGCGGAATGAGCAGTTCTTC. This encodes CASSFDPGPQRRNEQFF.

The chain uses TRBV3-1 and TRBJ2-7; maybe TRBD1 (6 bases). This CDR3 contains 16 residues. The V and J ends lost 4 bases and 3 bases respectively, with 19 bases between them. Germline loops: CDR1 LGHDT, CDR2 YNNKEL (reference sequence). CDR3 nucleotide sequence: TGTGCCAGCAGCCCCAGAACGGGGACAAACATCTACGAGCAGTACTTC. Amino acid sequence: CASSPRTGTNIYEQYF.

CDR3 in amino acids: CASSGRQSLLYGYTF. The CDR3 DNA reads as TGTGCCAGCAGCGGGCGACAGTCGCTCCTCTATGGCTACACCTTC. The J gene is TRBJ1-2, the V gene TRBV9, with D perhaps matching TRBD1 (5 bases). Germline CDR1 and CDR2: SGDLS and YYNGEE. V dropped 3 bases and J dropped 4 bases, with 16 bases sitting between them. This CDR3 comprises 15 residues.

This clonotype was seen a few times. The V and J genes are TRBV5-1 and TRBJ1-2; D gene ambiguous. V was pared by 0 bases and J by 6 bases, with 6 bases between. CDR3 size: 12 residues. Looked up from germline, CDR1 is SGHRS and CDR2 is YFSETQ. CDR3 bases: TGCGCCAGCAGCTTGGATGCAGATGGCTACACCTTC. Translating gives CASSLDADGYTF. The full variable domain, its missing parts supplied by reference TRBV5-1 and TRBJ1-2, is KAGVTQTPRYLIKTRGQQVTLSCSPISGHRSVSWYQQTPGQGLQFLFEYFSETQRNKGNFPGRFSGRQFSNSRSEMNVSTLELGDSALYLCASSLDADGYTFGSGTRLTVV.

CDR3 in DNA: TGTGCCACCATGGGGACAGGGGGCTCTGAAGCTTTCTTT. Its translation: CATMGTGGSEAFF. The rearrangement uses TRBV24-1 and TRBJ1-1; 12 bases align to TRBD1. The V gene end was trimmed by 8 bases and the J gene end by 6 bases; junction bases not matched to a gene: 3. CDR1 and CDR2 from the germline V gene are KGHDR and SFDVKD. This CDR3 is 13 amino acids long.

V and J are TRBV25-1 and TRBJ1-1; no firm D call. V was clipped by 6 bases and J by 1 base, with 6 bases between them. Germline CDR1 is MGHDK and CDR2 is SYGVNS. The CDR3 runs to 12 residues. Here the CDR3 reads CASRLGNTEAFF. For the CDR3, the DNA is TGTGCCAGCAGATTGGGGAACACTGAAGCTTTCTTT.

Written as DNA, the CDR3 is TGCGCCAGCAGCTTACAGGGGCCCCGGAGCACTGAAGCTTTCTTT. It translates to CASSLQGPRSTEAFF. This chain joins TRBV5-1 and TRBJ1-1; 7 bases match TRBD1. The ends lost 2 bases at V and 4 bases at J; junction bases unmatched: 8. Germline assignment: CDR1 SGHRS and CDR2 YFSETQ. CDR3 length: 15 residues. Complete variable domain (other parts from reference TRBV5-1 and TRBJ1-1): KAGVTQTPRYLIKTRGQQVTLSCSPISGHRSVSWYQQTPGQGLQFLFEYFSETQRNKGNFPGRFSGRQFSNSRSEMNVSTLELGDSALYLCASSLQGPRSTEAFFGQGTRLTVV.

Only one count was recorded for this clonotype. V usage is TRBV2 and J usage is TRBJ1-3; D might be TRBD1 (6 bases). The germline V gene has CDR1 SNHLY and CDR2 FYNNEI. Trimming cost V 8 bases and J 4 bases, with 18 bases left between them. This CDR3 is built from 15 residues. CDR3 protein: CASSNGGTHGNTIYF. The CDR3 coding sequence is TGTGCCAGCTCCAATGGAGGGACACACGGAAACACCATATATTTT.

This clonotype occurred once. The chain joins TRBV2 to TRBJ2-5; TRBD2 matches 10 bases. The V and J ends lost 8 bases and 5 bases, in that order; junction bases with no gene match: 8. Germline V gene lookup returns CDR1 SNHLY and CDR2 FYNNEI. The CDR3 sequence is 14 residues long. CDR3 protein: CASHGLAVRETQYF. Written as DNA, the CDR3 is TGTGCCAGCCATGGACTAGCGGTCAGGGAGACCCAGTACTTC.

The chain combines TRBV10-2 with TRBJ2-3, with D maybe TRBD1 (6 bases). The CDR3 covers 14 residues. V gave up 7 bases and J gave up 4 bases, with 15 bases separating them. The germline V gene has CDR1 WSHSY and CDR2 SAAADI. The CDR3 is CASKQGSKSDTQYF. The CDR3, as DNA: TGCGCCAGCAAACAGGGTAGCAAATCAGATACGCAGTATTTT.